This T cell receptor (beta chain) was found in a study of identical twins. This clonotype has only a few counts. The V segment lost 6 bases and the J segment 5 bases; nucleotides outside the gene matches: 11. The CDR3 runs 16 residues. CDR1 MNHNS and CDR2 SASEGT come from the germline V gene. Template switching added a universal primer site; cDNA carried unique molecular identifiers. MiXCR was run by TCRdb on the 5' RACE reads, yielding one entry per CDR3 protein. This table holds fewer than 650,000 distinct CDR3 sequences, 7% to 7.5% found once. A further study also used this sample, focusing on yellow fever vaccine responses in identical twins.

Sequenced: PBMCs. V gene TRBV6-1 combines with J gene TRBJ2-2, with TRBD2 matching 8 bases. This sequence originates from a woman aged 18-35 years in good health. The CDR3 coding sequence is TGTGCCAGCAGGGGAGCGGGAGTAAGAGGAACCGGGGAGCTGTTTTTT. This encodes CASRGAGVRGTGELFF.